This T cell receptor (beta chain) was observed in a study of identifying expanded T cells in peripheral blood. The study, taken as a whole, reports: Approximately two-week clone count variance significantly increased as total template count grew. Differentially abundant clones: 1 to 1.5 between replicates, 16.4 at two to three weeks, less than 20 at four.

About this clone itself: Its target is unknown.

V was shortened by 0 bases and J by 4 bases, with 11 bases between the two germline ends. CDR3 size: 15 residues. CDR1 is SGHKS and CDR2 is YYEKEE in the germline V gene (reference sequence). Libraries were prepared by immunoSEQ multiplex PCR; TCRdb keeps only in-frame clonotypes and omits some of them. The table records tens of thousands of clones, 70% to 90% of them present only once. Collection occurred without any documented infections or immune events in donors. The TCR sequence derives from a person between 18 and 69 years old in good health. This chain links TRBV5-5 with TRBJ1-3; perhaps TRBD1 as D (6 bases). Sequencing was done on a sample of blood. Here the CDR3 reads CASSLVPGVGNTIYF. The CDR3 bases are TGTGCCAGCAGCTTGGTACCAGGGGTCGGAAACACCATATATTTT. Complete variable domain (other parts from reference TRBV5-5 and TRBJ1-3): DAGVTQSPTHLIKTRGQQVTLRCSPISGHKSVSWYQQVLGQGPQFIFQYYEKEERGRGNFPDRFSARQFPNYSSELNVNALLLGDSALYLCASSLVPGVGNTIYFGEGSWLTVV.